Shown below are 15 T cell receptor beta chains from a single sample sequenced in a study of CD8+ T cells in alopecia areata. Extraction of RNA preceded its reverse transcription into cDNA, which served as the sequencing template. Profiled with immunoSEQ multiplex PCR; TCRdb holds only in-frame clones, not every one. Of about 130,000 clones listed, 49% are singletons. The sequenced sample was CD8+ T cells sorted from blood, obtained at week 0. The receptor source for this set is a human donor with alopecia areata.

This chain connects TRBV30 to TRBJ2-3; 8 bases agree with TRBD2. Germline V CDR1 and CDR2: GTSNPN, SVGIG (reference sequence). V gave up 1 base and J gave up 4 bases; unmatched junction bases: 7. This CDR3 has 15 residues. The CDR3 region is CAWSEGTSKADTQYF. CDR3 coding DNA: TGTGCCTGGAGTGAAGGGACTAGTAAGGCAGATACGCAGTATTTT.

This clone has more than one count but fewer than ten. The V call is TRBV13, the J call TRBJ2-7; D gene uncertain. Per germline, CDR1 PRHDT and CDR2 FYEKMQ (reference sequence). The CDR3 is 13 amino acids. Trimming removed 5 bases at V and 0 bases at J, with 8 bases between. CDR3 loop: CASSPTNSYEQYF. The CDR3 DNA follows: TGTGCCAGCAGCCCCACGAACTCCTACGAGCAGTACTTC.

The chain joins TRBV30 to TRBJ1-5; TRBD1 matches 7 bases. From germline, CDR1 is GTSNPN and CDR2 SVGIG (reference sequence). The CDR3 is 14 residues long. Germline trimming cut 0 bases from V and 6 bases from J; bases unmatched to any gene: 5. CDR3 sequence (DNA): TGTGCCTGGAGTGTAGGACAGGACGCTCAGCCCCAGCATTTT. As protein: CAWSVGQDAQPQHF.

The chain has TRBV6-5 and TRBJ2-6, with unresolved D. The germline V gene has CDR1 MNHEY and CDR2 SVGAGI. Trimming removed 0 bases from V and 0 bases from J, with 3 bases in between. The CDR3 is 15 amino acids. The CDR3 nucleotides are TGTGCCAGCAGTTACTCAACCTCTGGGGCCAACGTCCTGACTTTC. It yields the protein CASSYSTSGANVLTF.

This chain uses TRBV29-1 with TRBJ1-3; 8 bases are a match to TRBD1. Germline assignment: CDR1 SQVTM and CDR2 ANQGSEA. CDR3 length: 14 residues. V lost 5 bases, J lost 5 bases, and 8 bases stayed unmatched. The CDR3 DNA follows: TGCAGCGTTCAAAGGACAGGGTACAGAAACACCATATATTTT. As protein: CSVQRTGYRNTIYF.

The chain combines TRBV9 with TRBJ2-1, with D tentatively TRBD1 or TRBD2 (6 bases each). V lost 0 bases, J lost 4 bases, and 11 bases lay in between. CDR1 is SGDLS, CDR2 YYNGEE, per germline. The CDR3 runs to 15 residues. The CDR3 sequence: CASSVGGGQYNEQFF. CDR3 coding DNA: TGTGCCAGCAGCGTAGGAGGGGGGCAGTACAATGAGCAGTTCTTC. The full variable domain, with the rest looked up from reference TRBV9 and TRBJ2-1, is DSGVTQTPKHLITATGQRVTLRCSPRSGDLSVYWYQQSLDQGLQFLIQYYNGEERAKGNILERFSAQQFPDLHSELNLSSLELGDSALYFCASSVGGGQYNEQFFGPGTRLTVL.

The chain employs TRBV2 and TRBJ2-1, with D unresolved. V was trimmed by 5 bases and J by 7 bases, leaving 9 bases between them. This CDR3 contains 12 residues. Germline V gene lookup returns CDR1 SNHLY and CDR2 FYNNEI. The CDR3: CASSTGSNEQFF. The DNA of the CDR3 is TGTGCCAGCAGTACCGGGTCAAATGAGCAGTTCTTC.

This chain links TRBV6-5 with TRBJ2-2; 7 nucleotides line up with TRBD2. Trimming took 8 bases from V and 6 from J; bases not matched to a gene: 9. From germline, CDR1 is MNHEY and CDR2 SVGAGI. The CDR3 has 14 residues. DNA of the CDR3: TGTGCCAGCTATGGCTTTCGGGGGGCCGGGGAGCTGTTTTTT. Its protein product is CASYGFRGAGELFF.

J is TRBJ2-5 and V is TRBV2; D is uncertain. Between the trimmed V and J ends, which lost 3 bases and 4 bases, there was a span of 15 bases. CDR1 SNHLY and CDR2 FYNNEI come from the germline V gene. This CDR3 comprises 15 residues. The CDR3 reads CASSDAAGGRETQYF. As DNA, the CDR3 is TGTGCCAGCAGTGACGCGGCAGGTGGAAGAGAGACCCAGTACTTC.

This sequence joins TRBV7-3 and TRBJ2-1; 8 bases are a match to TRBD1. This CDR3 contains 11 residues. Germline assignment: CDR1 SGHTA and CDR2 FQGTGA. Trimming removed 5 bases from V and 12 bases from J; junction bases left unmatched: 3. The CDR3 sequence is CASSIGTGQFF. CDR3 coding DNA: TGTGCCAGCAGCATCGGGACAGGGCAGTTCTTC.

Worth noting for this clone: The same CDR3 can be traced to other DNA sequences in this sample. The V gene is TRBV29-1, the J gene TRBJ2-7; 7 bases agree with TRBD1. Germline-derived CDR1 and CDR2 are SQVTM and ANQGSEA. J gave up 0 bases and V 4 bases, and 3 bases lay outside the gene matches. CDR3 length: 13 residues. The CDR3, as DNA: TGCAGCGTTGTCAGGGACAGCTCCTACGAGCAGTACTTC. Translating it yields CSVVRDSSYEQYF.

CDR3 sequence: CASFSNIDYEQYF. Written as DNA, the CDR3 is TGTGCCAGCTTTAGCAATATCGACTACGAGCAGTACTTC. V usage is TRBV6-5 and J usage is TRBJ2-7, with unresolved D. Germline-derived CDR1 and CDR2 are MNHEY and SVGAGI. Trimming pared 8 bases from V and 3 bases from J, leaving 14 bases between. The CDR3 covers 13 residues.

V is TRBV18 and J is TRBJ2-5; D tentatively fits TRBD1 or TRBD2 (6 bases each). Trimming took 3 bases from V and 4 from J, leaving 15 bases between them. The germline V gene encodes CDR1 KGHSH and CDR2 LQKENI. The length of the CDR3 is 15 residues. The CDR3 reads CASSPEGGRPETQYF. CDR3 nucleotides: TGTGCCAGCTCACCCGAGGGGGGACGCCCAGAGACCCAGTACTTC.

The V and J genes are TRBV5-1 and TRBJ2-3; 7 bases match TRBD1. The CDR3 covers 16 residues. Germline CDR1 SGHRS, CDR2 YFSETQ. V was clipped by 3 bases and J by 1 base; unmatched bases: 8. The DNA of the CDR3 is TGCGCCAGCAGCTCTGCCCGACAGGGCCGCACAGATACGCAGTATTTT. Translation gives CASSSARQGRTDTQYF.

In this sample, this clone turned up a few times. The chain links TRBV9 to TRBJ1-4; D uncertain. The CDR3 consists of 12 residues. V dropped 3 bases and J dropped 7 bases, with 7 bases sitting between them. The germline V gene has CDR1 SGDLS and CDR2 YYNGEE. Here the CDR3 reads CASSAEGEKLFF. CDR3 nucleotide sequence: TGTGCCAGCAGCGCTGAAGGTGAAAAACTGTTTTTT.